Below, one T cell receptor (beta chain) is given with its context. Its specificity is not known. The record originates from a study of TIL therapy for anti-PD-1-resistant metastatic lung cancer. Across the whole study: Patients had a median age of 54 years (range roughly 38-85). Tumors carried a median roughly 1.6 non-synonymous mutations per megabase.

V lost 8 bases and J 5 bases, leaving 13 bases between the germline ends. CDR1 MNHNS and CDR2 SASEGT come from the germline V gene. CDR3 size: 12 residues. Overall study results and limits: The cohort had more treatment-naive, never-smoker and oncogene-addicted patients than typical.

The immunoSEQ assay was v3. Only in-frame clones appear in the TCRdb table, and some are missing; sequencing was by immunoSEQ multiplex PCR. The table has 10,000 to 15,000 clones, 60% to 80% seen once. The time point: pre-treatment sample, taken before nivolumab and TIL therapy. This receptor was identified in a person aged 25-85 years with non-small cell lung cancer. The chain is built from TRBV6-1 and TRBJ2-7, with a weak D call TRBD2 (5 bases). The specimen was blood, collected at baseline. CDR3 in DNA: TGTGCCAGCTACGGGGTCACCGACGAGCAGTACTTC. Its protein product is CASYGVTDEQYF.